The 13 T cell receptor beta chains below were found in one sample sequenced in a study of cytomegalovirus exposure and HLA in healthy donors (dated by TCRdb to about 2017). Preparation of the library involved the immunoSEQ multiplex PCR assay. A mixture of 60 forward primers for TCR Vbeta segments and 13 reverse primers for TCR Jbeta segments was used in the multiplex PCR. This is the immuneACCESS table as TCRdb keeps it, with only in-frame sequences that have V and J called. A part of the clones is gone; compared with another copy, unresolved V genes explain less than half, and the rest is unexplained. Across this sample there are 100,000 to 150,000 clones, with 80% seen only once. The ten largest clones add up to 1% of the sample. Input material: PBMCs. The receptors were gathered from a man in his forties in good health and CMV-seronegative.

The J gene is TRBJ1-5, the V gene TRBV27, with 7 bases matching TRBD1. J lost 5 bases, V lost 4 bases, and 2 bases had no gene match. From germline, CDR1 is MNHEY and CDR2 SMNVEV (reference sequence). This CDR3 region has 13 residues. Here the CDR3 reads CASSSGGHQPQHF. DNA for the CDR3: TGTGCCAGCAGTTCAGGGGGGCATCAGCCCCAGCATTTT.

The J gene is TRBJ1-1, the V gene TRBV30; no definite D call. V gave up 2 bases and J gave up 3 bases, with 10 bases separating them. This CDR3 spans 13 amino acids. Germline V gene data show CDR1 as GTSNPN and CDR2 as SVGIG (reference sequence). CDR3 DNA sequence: TGTGCCTGGAGTCCCGGAGACCACACTGAAGCTTTCTTT. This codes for CAWSPGDHTEAFF.

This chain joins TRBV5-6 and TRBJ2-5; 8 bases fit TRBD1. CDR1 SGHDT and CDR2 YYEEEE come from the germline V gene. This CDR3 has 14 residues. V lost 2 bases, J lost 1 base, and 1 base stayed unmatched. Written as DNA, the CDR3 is TGTGCCAGCAGCTTAACAGGGGGCCAAGAGACCCAGTACTTC. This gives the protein CASSLTGGQETQYF.

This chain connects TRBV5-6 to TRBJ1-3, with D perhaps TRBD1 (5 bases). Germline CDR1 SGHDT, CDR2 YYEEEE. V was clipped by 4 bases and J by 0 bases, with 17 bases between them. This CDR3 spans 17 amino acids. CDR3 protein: CASSQNGRGSSGNTIYF. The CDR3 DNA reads TGTGCCAGCAGCCAGAATGGCCGGGGGAGCTCTGGAAACACCATATATTTT.

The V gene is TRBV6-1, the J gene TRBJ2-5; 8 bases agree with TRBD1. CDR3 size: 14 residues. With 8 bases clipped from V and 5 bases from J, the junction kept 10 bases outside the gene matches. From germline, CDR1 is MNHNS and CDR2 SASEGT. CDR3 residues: CASSRQGPLETQYF. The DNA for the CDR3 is TGTGCCAGCTCAAGACAGGGGCCCTTGGAGACCCAGTACTTC.

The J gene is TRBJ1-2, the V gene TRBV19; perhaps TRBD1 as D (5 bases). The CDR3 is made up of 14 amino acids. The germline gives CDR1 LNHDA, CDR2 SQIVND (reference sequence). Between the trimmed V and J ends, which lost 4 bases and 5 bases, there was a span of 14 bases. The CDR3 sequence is CASSTREQTYGYTF. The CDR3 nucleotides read TGTGCCAGTAGTACCAGGGAACAGACTTATGGCTACACCTTC.

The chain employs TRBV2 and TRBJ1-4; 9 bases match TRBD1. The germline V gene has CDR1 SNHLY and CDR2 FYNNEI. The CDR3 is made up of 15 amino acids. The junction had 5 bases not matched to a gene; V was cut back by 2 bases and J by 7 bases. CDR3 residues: CASSEHGTGTEKLFF. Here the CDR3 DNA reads TGTGCCAGCAGTGAACACGGGACAGGGACTGAAAAACTGTTTTTT.

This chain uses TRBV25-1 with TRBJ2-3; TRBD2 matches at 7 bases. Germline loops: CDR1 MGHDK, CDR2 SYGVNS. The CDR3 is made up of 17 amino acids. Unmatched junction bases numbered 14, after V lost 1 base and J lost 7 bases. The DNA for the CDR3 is TGTGCCAGCAGTGAATGGCGTAGGGCTAGCGGAGGTTATACGCAGTATTTT. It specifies CASSEWRRASGGYTQYF.

This CDR3 is CASSFTEGGYTF. The CDR3 DNA reads as TGCGCCAGCAGCTTTACGGAGGGAGGCTACACCTTC. The gene calls are TRBV5-1 and TRBJ1-2; D gene unclear. Germline V gene sequence: CDR1 SGHRS, CDR2 YFSETQ. The V and J ends lost 2 bases and 8 bases respectively, with 10 bases between them. The CDR3 spans 12 residues. The complete variable domain, with remaining parts taken from reference TRBV5-1 and TRBJ1-2, reads KAGVTQTPRYLIKTRGQQVTLSCSPISGHRSVSWYQQTPGQGLQFLFEYFSETQRNKGNFPGRFSGRQFSNSRSEMNVSTLELGDSALYLCASSFTEGGYTFGSGTRLTVV.

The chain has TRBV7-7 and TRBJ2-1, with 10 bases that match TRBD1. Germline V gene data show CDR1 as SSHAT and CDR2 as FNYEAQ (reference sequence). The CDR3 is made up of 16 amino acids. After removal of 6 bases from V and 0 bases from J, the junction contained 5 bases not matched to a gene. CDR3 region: CASSSGTGASYNEQFF. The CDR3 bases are TGTGCCAGCAGTTCCGGGACAGGGGCCTCCTACAATGAGCAGTTCTTC.

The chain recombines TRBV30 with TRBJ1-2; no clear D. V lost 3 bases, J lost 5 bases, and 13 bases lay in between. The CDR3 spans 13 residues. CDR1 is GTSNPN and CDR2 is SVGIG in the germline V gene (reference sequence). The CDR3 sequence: CAWSALGAYGYTF. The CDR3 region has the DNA TGTGCCTGGAGCGCCCTGGGAGCGTATGGCTACACCTTC.

CDR3 loop: CASSVYNEQFF. As DNA, the CDR3 is TGTGCCAGCAGTGTATACAATGAGCAGTTCTTC. The chain is built from TRBV25-1 and TRBJ2-1; the D is unclear. Trimming shortened V by 4 bases and J by 4 bases, and 2 bases separated the two germline ends. Germline lookup yields CDR1 MGHDK and CDR2 SYGVNS. The CDR3 runs to 11 residues.

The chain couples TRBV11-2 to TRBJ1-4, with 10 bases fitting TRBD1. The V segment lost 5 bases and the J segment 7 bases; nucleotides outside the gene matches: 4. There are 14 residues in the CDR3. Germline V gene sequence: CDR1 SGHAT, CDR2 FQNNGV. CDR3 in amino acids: CASSRDRGGEKLFF. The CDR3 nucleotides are TGTGCCAGCAGCCGGGACAGGGGCGGTGAAAAACTGTTTTTT. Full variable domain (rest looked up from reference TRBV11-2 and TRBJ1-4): EAGVAQSPRYKIIEKRQSVAFWCNPISGHATLYWYQQILGQGPKLLIQFQNNGVVDDSQLPKDRFSAERLKGVDSTLKIQPAKLEDSAVYLCASSRDRGGEKLFFGSGTQLSVL.